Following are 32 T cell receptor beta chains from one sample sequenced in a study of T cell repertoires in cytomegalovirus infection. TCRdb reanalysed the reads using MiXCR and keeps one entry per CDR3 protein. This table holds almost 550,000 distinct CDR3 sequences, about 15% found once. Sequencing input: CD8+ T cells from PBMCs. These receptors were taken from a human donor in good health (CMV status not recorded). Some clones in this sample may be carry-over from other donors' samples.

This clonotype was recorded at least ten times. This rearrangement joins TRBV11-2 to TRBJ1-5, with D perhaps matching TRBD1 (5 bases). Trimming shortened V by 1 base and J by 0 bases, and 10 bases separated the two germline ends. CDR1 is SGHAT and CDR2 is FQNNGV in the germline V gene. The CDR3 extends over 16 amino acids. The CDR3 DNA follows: TGTGCCAGCAGCTTAGGCGGGGGGGGTAGCAATCAGCCCCAGCATTTT. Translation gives CASSLGGGGSNQPQHF. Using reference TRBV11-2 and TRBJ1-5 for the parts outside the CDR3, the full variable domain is EAGVAQSPRYKIIEKRQSVAFWCNPISGHATLYWYQQILGQGPKLLIQFQNNGVVDDSQLPKDRFSAERLKGVDSTLKIQPAKLEDSAVYLCASSLGGGGSNQPQHFGDGTRLSIL.

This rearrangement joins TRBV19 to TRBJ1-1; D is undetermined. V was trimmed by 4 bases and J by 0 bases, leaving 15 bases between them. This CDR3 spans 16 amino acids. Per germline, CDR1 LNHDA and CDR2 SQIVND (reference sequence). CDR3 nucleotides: TGTGCCAGTAGTACGGCTTGGAAGGGCCTGAACACTGAAGCTTTCTTT. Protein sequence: CASSTAWKGLNTEAFF.

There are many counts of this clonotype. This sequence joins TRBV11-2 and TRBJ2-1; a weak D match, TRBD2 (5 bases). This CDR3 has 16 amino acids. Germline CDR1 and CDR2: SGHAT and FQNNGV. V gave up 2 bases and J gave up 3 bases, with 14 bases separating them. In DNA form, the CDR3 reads TGTGCCAGCAGCTTAAAGGGAGCGGAGATCTACAATGAGCAGTTCTTC. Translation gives CASSLKGAEIYNEQFF.

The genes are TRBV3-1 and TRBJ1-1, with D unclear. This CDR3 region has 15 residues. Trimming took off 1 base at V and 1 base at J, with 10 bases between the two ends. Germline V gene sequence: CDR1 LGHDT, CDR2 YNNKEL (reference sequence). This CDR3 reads CASSQVPGSNTEAFF. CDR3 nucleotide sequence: TGTGCCAGCAGCCAAGTTCCCGGGTCGAACACTGAAGCTTTCTTT.

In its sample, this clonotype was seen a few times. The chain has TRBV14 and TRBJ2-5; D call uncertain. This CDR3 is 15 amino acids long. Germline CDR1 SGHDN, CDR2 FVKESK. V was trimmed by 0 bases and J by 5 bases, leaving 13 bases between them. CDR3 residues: CASSQEIDPTETQYF. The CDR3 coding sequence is TGTGCCAGCAGCCAAGAGATTGACCCGACGGAGACCCAGTACTTC.

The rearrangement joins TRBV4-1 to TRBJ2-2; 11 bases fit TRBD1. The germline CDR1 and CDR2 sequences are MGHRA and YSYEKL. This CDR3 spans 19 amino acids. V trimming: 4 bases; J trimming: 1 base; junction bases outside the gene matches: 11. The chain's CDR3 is CASSLSGTGGMGNTGELFF. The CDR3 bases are TGCGCCAGCAGCCTTTCCGGGACAGGGGGAATGGGGAACACCGGGGAGCTGTTTTTT.

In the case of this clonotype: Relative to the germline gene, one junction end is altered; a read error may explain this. Here the CDR3 reads CSASPPESLATYNGQFF. CDR3 sequence (DNA): TGCAGTGCTTCTCCACCCGAATCACTAGCGACCTACAATGGGCAGTTCTTC. The chain joins TRBV20-1 to TRBJ2-1, with 7 nucleotides matching TRBD2. The germline V gene has CDR1 DFQATT and CDR2 SNEGSKA (reference sequence). This CDR3 region has 17 residues.

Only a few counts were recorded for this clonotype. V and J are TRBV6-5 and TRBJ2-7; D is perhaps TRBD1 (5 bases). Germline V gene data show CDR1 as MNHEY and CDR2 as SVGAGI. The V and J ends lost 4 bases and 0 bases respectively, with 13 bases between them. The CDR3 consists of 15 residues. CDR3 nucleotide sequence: TGTGCCAGCAGTTTAACAGGATCACTCTCCTACGAGCAGTACTTC. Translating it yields CASSLTGSLSYEQYF.

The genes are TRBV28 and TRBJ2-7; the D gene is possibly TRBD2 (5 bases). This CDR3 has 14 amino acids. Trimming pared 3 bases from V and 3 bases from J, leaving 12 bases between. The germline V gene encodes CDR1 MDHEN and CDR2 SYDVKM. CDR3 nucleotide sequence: TGTGCCAGCAGTTTGGACTCGAACATCTACGAGCAGTACTTC. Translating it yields CASSLDSNIYEQYF.

CDR3 bases: TGTGCCAGTAGTATCAGGGGCAGGGGAGCAGATACGCAGTATTTT. As protein: CASSIRGRGADTQYF. The chain recombines TRBV19 with TRBJ2-3; TRBD1 is a possible D gene (6 bases). Per the germline V gene, CDR1 is LNHDA and CDR2 is SQIVND (reference sequence). The V end was cut by 3 bases, the J end by 4 bases, with 14 bases between. The CDR3 is 15 residues long. Full variable domain (rest looked up from reference TRBV19 and TRBJ2-3): DGGITQSPKYLFRKEGQNVTLSCEQNLNHDAMYWYRQDPGQGLRLIYYSQIVNDFQKGDIAEGYSVSREKKESFPLTVTSAQKNPTAFYLCASSIRGRGADTQYFGPGTRLTVL.

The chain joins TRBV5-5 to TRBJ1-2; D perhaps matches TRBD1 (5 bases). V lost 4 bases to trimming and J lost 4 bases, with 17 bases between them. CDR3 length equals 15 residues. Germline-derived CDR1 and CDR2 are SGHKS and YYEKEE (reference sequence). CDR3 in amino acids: CASSLEDTLGYGYTF. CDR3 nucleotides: TGTGCCAGCAGCCTGGAGGACACCCTAGGCTATGGCTACACCTTC. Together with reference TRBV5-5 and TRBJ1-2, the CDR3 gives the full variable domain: DAGVTQSPTHLIKTRGQQVTLRCSPISGHKSVSWYQQVLGQGPQFIFQYYEKEERGRGNFPDRFSARQFPNYSSELNVNALLLGDSALYLCASSLEDTLGYGYTFGSGTRLTVV.

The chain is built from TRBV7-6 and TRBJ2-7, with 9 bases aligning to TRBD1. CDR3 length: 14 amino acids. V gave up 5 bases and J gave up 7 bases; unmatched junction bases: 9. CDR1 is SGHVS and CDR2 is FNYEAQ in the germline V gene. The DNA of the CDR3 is TGTGCCAGCAGCCCTTCTCGGGACAGGGCTGAGCAGTACTTC. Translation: CASSPSRDRAEQYF.

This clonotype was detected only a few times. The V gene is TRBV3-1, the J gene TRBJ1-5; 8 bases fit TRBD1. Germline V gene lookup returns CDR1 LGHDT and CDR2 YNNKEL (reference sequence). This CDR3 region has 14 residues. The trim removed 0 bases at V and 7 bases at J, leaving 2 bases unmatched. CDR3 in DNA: TGTGCCAGCAGCCAAGAGACAGGGGACCAGCCCCAGCATTTT. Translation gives CASSQETGDQPQHF. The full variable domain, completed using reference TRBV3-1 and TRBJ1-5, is DTAVSQTPKYLVTQMGNDKSIKCEQNLGHDTMYWYKQDSKKFLKIMFSYNNKELIINETVPNRFSPKSPDKAHLNLHINSLELGDSAVYFCASSQETGDQPQHFGDGTRLSIL.

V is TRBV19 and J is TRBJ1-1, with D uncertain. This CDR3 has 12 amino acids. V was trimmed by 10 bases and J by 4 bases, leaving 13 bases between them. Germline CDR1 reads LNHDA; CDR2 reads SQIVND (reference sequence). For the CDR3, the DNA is TGTGCCACGGGCCTGCCGGGCACTGAAGCTTTCTTT. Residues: CATGLPGTEAFF. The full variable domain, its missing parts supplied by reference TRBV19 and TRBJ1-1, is DGGITQSPKYLFRKEGQNVTLSCEQNLNHDAMYWYRQDPGQGLRLIYYSQIVNDFQKGDIAEGYSVSREKKESFPLTVTSAQKNPTAFYLCATGLPGTEAFFGQGTRLTVV.

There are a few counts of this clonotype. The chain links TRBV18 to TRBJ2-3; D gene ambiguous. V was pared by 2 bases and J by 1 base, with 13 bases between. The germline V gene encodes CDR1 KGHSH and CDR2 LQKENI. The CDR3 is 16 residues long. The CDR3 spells CASSPWEQVGTDTQYF. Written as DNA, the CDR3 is TGTGCCAGCTCACCATGGGAACAAGTGGGCACAGATACGCAGTATTTT.

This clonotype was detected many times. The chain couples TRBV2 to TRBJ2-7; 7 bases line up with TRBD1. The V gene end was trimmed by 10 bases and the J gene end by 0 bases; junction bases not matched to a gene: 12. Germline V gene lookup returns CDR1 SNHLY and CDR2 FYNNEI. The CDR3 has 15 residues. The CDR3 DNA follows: TGTGCCACCCACGGAGCGACAGGGAGCTCCTACGAGCAGTACTTC. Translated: CATHGATGSSYEQYF.

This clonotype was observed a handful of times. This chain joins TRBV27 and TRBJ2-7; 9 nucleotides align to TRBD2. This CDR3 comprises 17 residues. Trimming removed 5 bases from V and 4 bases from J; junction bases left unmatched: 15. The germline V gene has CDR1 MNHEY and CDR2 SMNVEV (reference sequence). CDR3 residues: CASSGPFSGSLGYEQYF. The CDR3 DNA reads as TGTGCCAGCAGTGGACCATTTAGCGGGAGCTTAGGGTACGAGCAGTACTTC.

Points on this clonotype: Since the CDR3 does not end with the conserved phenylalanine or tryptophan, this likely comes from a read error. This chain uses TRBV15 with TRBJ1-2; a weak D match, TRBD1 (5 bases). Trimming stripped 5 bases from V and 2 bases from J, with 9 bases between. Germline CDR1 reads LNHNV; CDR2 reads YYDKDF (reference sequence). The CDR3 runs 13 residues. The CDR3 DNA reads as TGTGCCACCAGCCGGACACTGAACTATGGCTACACCTAC. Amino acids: CATSRTLNYGYTY.

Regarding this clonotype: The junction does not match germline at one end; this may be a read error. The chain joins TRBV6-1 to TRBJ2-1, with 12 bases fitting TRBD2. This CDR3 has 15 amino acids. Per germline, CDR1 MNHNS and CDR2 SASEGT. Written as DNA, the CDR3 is TGTGCCAGCAGTCCCGGACTAGCGGGAATGAATGATCAGTTCTTC. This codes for CASSPGLAGMNDQFF.

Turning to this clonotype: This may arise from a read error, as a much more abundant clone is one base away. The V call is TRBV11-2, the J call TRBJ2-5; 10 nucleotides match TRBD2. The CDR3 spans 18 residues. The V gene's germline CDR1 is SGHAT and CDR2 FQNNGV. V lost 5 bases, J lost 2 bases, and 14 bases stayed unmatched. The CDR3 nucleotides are TGTGCCAGCAGCCTTGGTCGTACTAGCGGGGTGTTACAAGAGACCCAGTACTTC. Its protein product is CASSLGRTSGVLQETQYF. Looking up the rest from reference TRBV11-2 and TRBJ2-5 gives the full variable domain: EAGVAQSPRYKIIEKRQSVAFWCNPISGHATLYWYQQILGQGPKLLIQFQNNGVVDDSQLPKDRFSAERLKGVDSTLKIQPAKLEDSAVYLCASSLGRTSGVLQETQYFGPGTRLLVL.

CDR3 in amino acids: CAWGAGGGGIPSYNEQFF. The CDR3 DNA is TGTGCCTGGGGAGCCGGAGGGGGAGGAATTCCCTCCTACAATGAGCAGTTCTTC. The J gene is TRBJ2-1, the V gene TRBV30; D could derive from TRBD1 or TRBD2 (6 bases each). V gave up 5 bases and J gave up 0 bases, with 23 bases separating them. This CDR3 comprises 18 residues. Germline values: CDR1 GTSNPN, CDR2 SVGIG (reference sequence).

The CDR3 region has the DNA TGTGCCAGCAGTTCCAACAGGGGGCAGATCGGGGAGCTGTTTTTT. As protein: CASSSNRGQIGELFF. The rearrangement uses TRBV6-6 and TRBJ2-2; TRBD1 agrees at 9 bases. Trimming cost V 4 bases and J 7 bases; bases outside gene matches: 7. The CDR3 is 15 amino acids. Per germline, CDR1 MNHNY and CDR2 SVGAGI (reference sequence).

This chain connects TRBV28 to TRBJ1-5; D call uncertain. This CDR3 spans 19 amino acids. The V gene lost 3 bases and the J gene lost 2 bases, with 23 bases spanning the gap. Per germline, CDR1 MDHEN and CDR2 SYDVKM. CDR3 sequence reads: CASSFPPPEHRLGNQPQHF. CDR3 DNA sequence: TGTGCCAGCAGTTTCCCTCCTCCAGAACATCGCTTGGGCAATCAGCCCCAGCATTTT.

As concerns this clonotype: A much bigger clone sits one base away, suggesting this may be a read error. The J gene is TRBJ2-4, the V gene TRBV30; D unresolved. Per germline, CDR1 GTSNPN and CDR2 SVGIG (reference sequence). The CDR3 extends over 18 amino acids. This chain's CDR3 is CAWSPNYLDPRAKNIKYF. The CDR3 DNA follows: TGTGCCTGGAGTCCCAACTACCTTGACCCACGGGCCAAAAACATTAAGTACTTC. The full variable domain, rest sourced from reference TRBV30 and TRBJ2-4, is SQTIHQWPATLVQPVGSPLSLECTVEGTSNPNLYWYRQAAGRGLQLLFYSVGIGQISSEVPQNLSASRPQDRQFILSSKKLLLSDSGFYLCAWSPNYLDPRAKNIKYFGAGTRLSVL.

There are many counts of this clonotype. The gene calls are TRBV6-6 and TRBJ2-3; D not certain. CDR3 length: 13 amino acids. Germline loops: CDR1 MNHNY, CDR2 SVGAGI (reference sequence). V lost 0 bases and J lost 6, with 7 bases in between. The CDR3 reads CASSYSNPDTQYF. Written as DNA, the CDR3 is TGTGCCAGCAGTTACTCGAACCCCGATACGCAGTATTTT.

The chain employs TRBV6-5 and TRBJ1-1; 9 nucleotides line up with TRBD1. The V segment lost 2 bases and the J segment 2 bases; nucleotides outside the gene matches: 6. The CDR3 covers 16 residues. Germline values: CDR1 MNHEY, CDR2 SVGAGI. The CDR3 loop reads CASSYARQGGNTEAFF. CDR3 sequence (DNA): TGTGCCAGCAGTTACGCCCGACAGGGGGGCAACACTGAAGCTTTCTTT.

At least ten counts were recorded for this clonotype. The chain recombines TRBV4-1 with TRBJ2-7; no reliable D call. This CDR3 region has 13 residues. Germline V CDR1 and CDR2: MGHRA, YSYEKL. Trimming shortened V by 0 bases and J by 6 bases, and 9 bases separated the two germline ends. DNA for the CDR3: TGCGCCAGCAGCCAAGACCCCTTGGTCGAGCAGTACTTC. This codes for CASSQDPLVEQYF.

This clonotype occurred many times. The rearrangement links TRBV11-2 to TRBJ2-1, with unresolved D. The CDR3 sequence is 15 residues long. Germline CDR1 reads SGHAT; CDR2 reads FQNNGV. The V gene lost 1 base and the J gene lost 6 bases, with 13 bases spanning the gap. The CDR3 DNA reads TGTGCCAGCAGCTTAGGGCCGAAGACTTTCAATGAGCAGTTCTTC. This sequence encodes CASSLGPKTFNEQFF.

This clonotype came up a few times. In nucleotides, the CDR3 is TGTGCCACACGAGAACCTTCCGGGGGAATGAACACTGAAGCTTTCTTT. Amino acids: CATREPSGGMNTEAFF. This chain uses TRBV15 with TRBJ1-1; tentatively, D is TRBD1 (5 bases). Trimming removed 9 bases from V and 0 bases from J, with 20 bases in between. Germline CDR1 and CDR2: LNHNV and YYDKDF (reference sequence). The CDR3 has 16 residues.

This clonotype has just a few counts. The DNA of the CDR3 is TGTGCCAGCAGTGAAGGAAGCGGGGGGGGCAATGAGCAGTTCTTC. This encodes CASSEGSGGGNEQFF. The V gene is TRBV6-1, the J gene TRBJ2-1; 10 bases are a match to TRBD2. The CDR3 sequence is 15 residues long. Germline assignment: CDR1 MNHNS and CDR2 SASEGT. Unmatched junction bases numbered 3, after V lost 1 base and J lost 6 bases.

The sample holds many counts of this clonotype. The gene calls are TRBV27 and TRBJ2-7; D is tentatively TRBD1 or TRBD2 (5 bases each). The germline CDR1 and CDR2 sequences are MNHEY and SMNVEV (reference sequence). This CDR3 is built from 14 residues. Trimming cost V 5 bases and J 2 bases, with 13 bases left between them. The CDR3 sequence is CASSLGTDAYEQYF. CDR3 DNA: TGTGCCAGCAGTCTCGGGACGGATGCCTACGAGCAGTACTTC.

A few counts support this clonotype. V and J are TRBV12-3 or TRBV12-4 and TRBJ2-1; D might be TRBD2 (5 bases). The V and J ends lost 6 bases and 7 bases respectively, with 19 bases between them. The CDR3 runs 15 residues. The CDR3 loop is CASSRPGSRTNEQFF. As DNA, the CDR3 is TGTGCCAGCAGCCGGCCGGGATCACGCACGAATGAGCAGTTCTTC.